This note documents a single T cell receptor beta chain sequence. An end of the junction differs from the germline gene, which may be a read error. The data were taken from a study of T cell repertoires in cytomegalovirus infection. Germline V gene sequence: CDR1 SGHVT, CDR2 SQSDAQ. This CDR3 contains 16 residues. TCRdb independently ran MiXCR on the reads; one entry per CDR3 protein. The data contain 150,000 to 160,000 distinct CDR3 sequences, 20% to 30% of them singletons. The chain joins TRBV7-4 to TRBJ1-5; D might be TRBD1 (6 bases). This sequence was found in a human donor in good health (CMV status not recorded). Some clones in this sample may be carry-over from other donors' samples. Source material: PBMCs. In DNA form, the CDR3 reads TGTGCCTGCAGCTTCCCTCAGGAGGGGGACAATCAGCCCCAGCATTTT. Residues: CACSFPQEGDNQPQHF.